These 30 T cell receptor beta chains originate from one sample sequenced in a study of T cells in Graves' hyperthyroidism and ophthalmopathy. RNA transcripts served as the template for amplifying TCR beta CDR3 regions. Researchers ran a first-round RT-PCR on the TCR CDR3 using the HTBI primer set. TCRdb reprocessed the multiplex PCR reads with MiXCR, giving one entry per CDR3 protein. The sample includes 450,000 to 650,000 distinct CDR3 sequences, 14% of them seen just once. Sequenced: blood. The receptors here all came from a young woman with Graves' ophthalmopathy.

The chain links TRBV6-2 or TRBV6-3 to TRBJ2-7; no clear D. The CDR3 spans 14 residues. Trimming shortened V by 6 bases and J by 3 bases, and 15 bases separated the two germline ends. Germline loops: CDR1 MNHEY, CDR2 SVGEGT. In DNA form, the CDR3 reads TGTGCCAGCAGACCTGACCTGGCCCTCTACGAGCAGTACTTC. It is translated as CASRPDLALYEQYF.

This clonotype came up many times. CDR3 residues: CASSEIGVLNYGYTF. DNA for the CDR3: TGCGCCAGCAGCGAGATAGGGGTTCTCAACTATGGCTACACCTTC. The V gene is TRBV5-1, the J gene TRBJ1-2, with a weak D call TRBD1 (5 bases). V dropped 4 bases and J dropped 2 bases, with 15 bases sitting between them. CDR1 is SGHRS and CDR2 is YFSETQ in the germline V gene. CDR3 length: 15 residues.

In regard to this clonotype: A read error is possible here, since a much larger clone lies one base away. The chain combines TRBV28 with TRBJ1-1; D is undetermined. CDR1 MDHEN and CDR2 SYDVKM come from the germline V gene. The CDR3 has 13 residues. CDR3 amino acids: CANLGIMNAEAFF. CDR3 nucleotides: TGTGCCAACCTGGGGATAATGAACGCTGAAGCTTTCTTT. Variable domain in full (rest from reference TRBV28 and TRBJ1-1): DVKVTQSSRYLVKRTGEKVFLECVQDMDHENMFWYRQDPGLGLRLIYFSYDVKMKEKGDIPEGYSVSREKKERFSLILESASTNQTSMYLCANLGIMNAEAFFGQGTRLTVV.

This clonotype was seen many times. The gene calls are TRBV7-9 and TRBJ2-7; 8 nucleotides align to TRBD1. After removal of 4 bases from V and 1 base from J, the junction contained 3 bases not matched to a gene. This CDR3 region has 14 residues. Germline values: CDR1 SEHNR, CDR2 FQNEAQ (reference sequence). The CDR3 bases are TGTGCCAGCAGCTCCCGGGACAGGTCCTACGAGCAGTACTTC. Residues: CASSSRDRSYEQYF.

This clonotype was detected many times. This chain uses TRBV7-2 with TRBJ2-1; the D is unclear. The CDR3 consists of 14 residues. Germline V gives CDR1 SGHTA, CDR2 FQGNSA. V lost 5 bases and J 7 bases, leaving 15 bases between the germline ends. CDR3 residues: CASSNPPLDNEQFF. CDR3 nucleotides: TGTGCCAGCAGCAACCCCCCGTTGGATAATGAGCAGTTCTTC.

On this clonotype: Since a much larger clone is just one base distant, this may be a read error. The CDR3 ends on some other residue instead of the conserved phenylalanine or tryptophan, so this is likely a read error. CDR3 in DNA: TGTGCCAGCAACGTCAGGGAAAACACCGGGGAGCTGTTTTGT. It translates to CASNVRENTGELFC. The chain links TRBV28 to TRBJ2-2, with D perhaps TRBD1 (5 bases). V was cut by 7 bases and J by 2 bases, with 11 bases left in between. CDR3 length: 14 residues. Germline CDR1 and CDR2: MDHEN and SYDVKM.

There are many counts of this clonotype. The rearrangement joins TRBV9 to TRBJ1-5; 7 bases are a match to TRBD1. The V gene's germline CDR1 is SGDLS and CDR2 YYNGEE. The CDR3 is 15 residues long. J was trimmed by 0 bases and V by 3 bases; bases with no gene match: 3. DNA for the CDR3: TGTGCCAGCAGCGGGACAGGAGATAGCAATCAGCCCCAGCATTTT. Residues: CASSGTGDSNQPQHF.

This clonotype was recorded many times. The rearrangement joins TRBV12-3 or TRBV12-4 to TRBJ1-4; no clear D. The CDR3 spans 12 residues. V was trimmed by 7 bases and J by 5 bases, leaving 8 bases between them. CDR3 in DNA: TGTGCCAGCATCTTGGGAAATGAAAAACTGTTTTTT. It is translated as CASILGNEKLFF.

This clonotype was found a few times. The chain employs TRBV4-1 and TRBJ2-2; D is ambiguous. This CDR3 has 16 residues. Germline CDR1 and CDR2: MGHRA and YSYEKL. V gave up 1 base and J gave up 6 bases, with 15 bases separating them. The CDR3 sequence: CASSQVGRGKSGELFF. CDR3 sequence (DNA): TGCGCCAGCAGCCAAGTTGGCAGAGGAAAATCCGGGGAGCTGTTTTTT.

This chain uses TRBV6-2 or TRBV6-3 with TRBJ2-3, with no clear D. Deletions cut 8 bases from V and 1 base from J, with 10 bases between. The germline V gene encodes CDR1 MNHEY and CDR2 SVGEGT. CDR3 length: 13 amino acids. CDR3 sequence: CASEAFRTDTQYF. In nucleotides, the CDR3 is TGTGCCAGCGAGGCGTTTCGCACAGATACGCAGTATTTT.

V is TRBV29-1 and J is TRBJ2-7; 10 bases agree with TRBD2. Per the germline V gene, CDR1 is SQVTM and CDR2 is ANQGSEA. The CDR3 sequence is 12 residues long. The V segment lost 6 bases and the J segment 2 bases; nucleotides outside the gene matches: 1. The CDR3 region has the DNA TGCAGCGTCGGACTAGCGGCCTACGAGCAGTACTTC. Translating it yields CSVGLAAYEQYF.

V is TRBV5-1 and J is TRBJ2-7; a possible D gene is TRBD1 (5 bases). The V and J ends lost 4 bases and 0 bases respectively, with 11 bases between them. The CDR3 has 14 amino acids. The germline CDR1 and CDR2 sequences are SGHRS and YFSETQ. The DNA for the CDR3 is TGCGCCAGCAGCCTGACAGACCCCTCCTACGAGCAGTACTTC. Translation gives CASSLTDPSYEQYF.

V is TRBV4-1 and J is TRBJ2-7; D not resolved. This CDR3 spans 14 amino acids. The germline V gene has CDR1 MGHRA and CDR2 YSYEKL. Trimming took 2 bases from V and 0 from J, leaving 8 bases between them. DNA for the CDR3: TGCGCCAGCAGCCAAAGGGATTACTCCTACGAGCAGTACTTC. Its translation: CASSQRDYSYEQYF.

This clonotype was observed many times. CDR3 nucleotide sequence: TGTACACGCGGGACTAGCGGGGCTGGGACAGATACGCAGTATTTT. Protein sequence: CTRGTSGAGTDTQYF. V is TRBV28 and J is TRBJ2-3; TRBD2 aligns across 13 bases. CDR3 length equals 15 residues. The germline CDR1 and CDR2 sequences are MDHEN and SYDVKM. Variable domain in full (rest from reference TRBV28 and TRBJ2-3): DVKVTQSSRYLVKRTGEKVFLECVQDMDHENMFWYRQDPGLGLRLIYFSYDVKMKEKGDIPEGYSVSREKKERFSLILESASTNQTSMYLCTRGTSGAGTDTQYFGPGTRLTVL.

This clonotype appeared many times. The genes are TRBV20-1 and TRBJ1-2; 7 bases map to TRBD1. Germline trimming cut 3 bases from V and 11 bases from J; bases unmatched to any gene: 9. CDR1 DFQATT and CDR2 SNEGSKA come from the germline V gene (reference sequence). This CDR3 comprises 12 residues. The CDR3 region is CSASPMDRPYTF. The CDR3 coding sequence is TGCAGTGCTAGCCCTATGGACAGGCCGTACACCTTC.

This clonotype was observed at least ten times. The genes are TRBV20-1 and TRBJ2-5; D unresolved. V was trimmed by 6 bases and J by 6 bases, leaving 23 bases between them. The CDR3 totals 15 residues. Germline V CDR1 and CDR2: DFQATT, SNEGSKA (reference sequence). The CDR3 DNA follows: TGCAGTGCGAGGCCACGAATCGGAGTTAGAAAGACCCAGTACTTC. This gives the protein CSARPRIGVRKTQYF.

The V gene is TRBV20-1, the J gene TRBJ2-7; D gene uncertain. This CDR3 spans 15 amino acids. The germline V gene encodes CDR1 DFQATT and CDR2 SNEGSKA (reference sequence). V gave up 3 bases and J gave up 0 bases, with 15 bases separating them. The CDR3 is CSARQFGRSSYEQYF. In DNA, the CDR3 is TGCAGTGCTAGGCAATTTGGTAGGAGCTCCTACGAGCAGTACTTC.

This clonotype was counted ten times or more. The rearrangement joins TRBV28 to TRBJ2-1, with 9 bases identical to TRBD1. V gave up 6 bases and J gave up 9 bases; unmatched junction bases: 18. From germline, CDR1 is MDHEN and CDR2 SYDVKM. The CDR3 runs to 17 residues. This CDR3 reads CASSTTRRTGDVGEQFF. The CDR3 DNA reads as TGTGCCAGCAGCACAACCCGGCGGACAGGGGACGTGGGTGAGCAGTTCTTC.

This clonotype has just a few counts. The CDR3 protein is CASSLLLAGPVETQYF. As DNA, the CDR3 is TGTGCCAGCAGCTTGCTACTAGCGGGACCAGTAGAGACCCAGTACTTC. The J gene is TRBJ2-5, the V gene TRBV5-6; 10 nucleotides match TRBD2. After removal of 1 base from V and 4 bases from J, the junction contained 7 bases not matched to a gene. Germline V lookup: CDR1 SGHDT, CDR2 YYEEEE. The CDR3 loop spans 16 amino acids.

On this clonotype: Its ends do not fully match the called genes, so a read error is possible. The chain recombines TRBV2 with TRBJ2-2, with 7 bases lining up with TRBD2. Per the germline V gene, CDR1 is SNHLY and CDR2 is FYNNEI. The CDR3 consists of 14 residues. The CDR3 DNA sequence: TGTGCCAGCAGGGCGGGAGAATTCACCGGGGAGCTGCTTTTT. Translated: CASRAGEFTGELLF.

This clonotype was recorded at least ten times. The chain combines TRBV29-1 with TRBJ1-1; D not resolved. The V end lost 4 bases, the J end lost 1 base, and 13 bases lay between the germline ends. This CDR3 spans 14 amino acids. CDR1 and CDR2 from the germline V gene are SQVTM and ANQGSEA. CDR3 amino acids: CSVARHLGNTEAFF. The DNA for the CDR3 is TGCAGCGTTGCGAGACACCTAGGGAACACTGAAGCTTTCTTT.

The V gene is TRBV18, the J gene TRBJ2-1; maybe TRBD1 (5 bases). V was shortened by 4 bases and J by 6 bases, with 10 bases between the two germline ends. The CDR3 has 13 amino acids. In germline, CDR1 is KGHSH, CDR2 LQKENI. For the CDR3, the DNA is TGTGCCAGCTCACGGGGCGCTTCCAATGAGCAGTTCTTC. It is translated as CASSRGASNEQFF.

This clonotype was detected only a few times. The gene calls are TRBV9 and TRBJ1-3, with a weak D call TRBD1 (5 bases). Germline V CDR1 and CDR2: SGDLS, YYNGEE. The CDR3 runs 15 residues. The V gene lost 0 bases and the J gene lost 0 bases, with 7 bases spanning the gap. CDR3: CASSVDGHSGNTIYF. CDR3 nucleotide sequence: TGTGCCAGCAGCGTAGACGGACACTCTGGAAACACCATATATTTT.

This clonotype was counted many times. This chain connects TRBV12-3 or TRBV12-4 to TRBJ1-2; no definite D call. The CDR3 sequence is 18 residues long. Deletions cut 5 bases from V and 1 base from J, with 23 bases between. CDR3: CASSLRIALAKYNYGYTF. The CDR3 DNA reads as TGTGCCAGCAGTCTCCGCATAGCCCTCGCGAAATATAACTATGGCTACACCTTC.

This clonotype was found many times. CDR3 region: CATSDQQGIQPQHF. CDR3 DNA sequence: TGTGCCACCAGTGACCAGCAGGGAATTCAGCCCCAGCATTTT. This sequence joins TRBV24-1 and TRBJ1-5, with D possibly being TRBD1 (5 bases). The germline V gene has CDR1 KGHDR and CDR2 SFDVKD. With 4 bases removed from V and 6 bases from J, the gap between germline ends came to 12 bases. The CDR3 covers 14 residues.

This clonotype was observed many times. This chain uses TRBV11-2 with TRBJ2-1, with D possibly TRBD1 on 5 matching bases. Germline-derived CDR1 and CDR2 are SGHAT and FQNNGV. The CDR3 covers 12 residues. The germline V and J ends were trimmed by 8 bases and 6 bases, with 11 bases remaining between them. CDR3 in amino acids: CASSIQGNEQFF. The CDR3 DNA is TGTGCCAGCTCAATTCAGGGCAATGAGCAGTTCTTC.

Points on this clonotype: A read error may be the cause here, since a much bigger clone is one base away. The CDR3 DNA follows: TGCAGTGGTAGAGTAGGGATTTCGTCTAATGAAAAACTGTTTTTT. The encoded protein is CSGRVGISSNEKLFF. The gene calls are TRBV20-1 and TRBJ1-4; D uncertain. From germline, CDR1 is DFQATT and CDR2 SNEGSKA (reference sequence). This CDR3 comprises 15 residues.

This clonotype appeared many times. Here the CDR3 DNA reads TGTGCCAGCAGTGACCCCGGGACTAGCGGCTCGAATGAGCAGTTCTTC. It specifies CASSDPGTSGSNEQFF. V is TRBV6-2 or TRBV6-3 and J is TRBJ2-1; TRBD2 aligns across 11 bases. CDR1 MNHEY and CDR2 SVGEGT come from the germline V gene. The CDR3 has 16 residues. V lost 5 bases to trimming and J lost 7 bases; unmatched junction nucleotides: 10.

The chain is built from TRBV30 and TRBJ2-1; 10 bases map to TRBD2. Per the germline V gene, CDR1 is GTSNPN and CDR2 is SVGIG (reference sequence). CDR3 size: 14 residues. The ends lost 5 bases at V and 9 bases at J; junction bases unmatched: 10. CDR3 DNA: TGTGCCTGGGCTCCTCTAGCGGGAGAGGGTGAGCAGTTCTTC. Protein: CAWAPLAGEGEQFF.

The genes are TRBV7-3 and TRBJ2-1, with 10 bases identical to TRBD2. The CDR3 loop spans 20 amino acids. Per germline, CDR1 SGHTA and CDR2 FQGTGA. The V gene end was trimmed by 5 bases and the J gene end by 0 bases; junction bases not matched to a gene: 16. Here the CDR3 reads CASSLTGVTSGMVSYNEQFF. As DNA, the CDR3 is TGTGCCAGCAGCCTCACGGGCGTAACTAGCGGGATGGTCTCCTACAATGAGCAGTTCTTC.